Below are 10 T cell receptor beta chains sequenced from a single sample in a study of T-cell memory formation after mild COVID-19. TCRdb re-derived calls from the 5' RACE reads in MiXCR, one entry per CDR3 protein. The sample has under 300,000 distinct CDR3 sequences, 9.4% seen once. Sequenced sample: PBMCs or a T cell subset sorted from them (not recorded which). These receptor sequences come from a man aged 18 to 30 who had mild COVID-19 (a few samples of this study predate the infection). Cell type and time point are not known.

The CDR3 region has the DNA TGCGCCAGCAGCCAAGGAGGGGAGATTGGTGAAAAACTGTTTTTT. This sequence encodes CASSQGGEIGEKLFF. This sequence joins TRBV4-3 and TRBJ1-4; D may be TRBD1 (5 bases). Germline CDR1 LGHNA, CDR2 YSLEER. This CDR3 comprises 15 residues. V lost 1 base to trimming and J lost 7 bases, with 13 bases between them.

This clonotype has at least ten counts. This chain joins TRBV20-1 and TRBJ1-1; 7 nucleotides align to TRBD1. Per germline, CDR1 DFQATT and CDR2 SNEGSKA (reference sequence). The trim removed 5 bases at V and 0 bases at J, leaving 3 bases unmatched. The length of the CDR3 is 13 residues. The CDR3 DNA reads TGCAGTGCTGGGGGACAGCTGAACACTGAAGCTTTCTTT. It translates to CSAGGQLNTEAFF.

This chain uses TRBV4-1 with TRBJ1-2, with TRBD1 identical over 9 bases. This CDR3 has 15 amino acids. V lost 0 bases, J lost 4 bases, and 3 bases stayed unmatched. Germline V CDR1 and CDR2: MGHRA, YSYEKL. The CDR3 reads CASSQEGTGPYGYTF. The CDR3 DNA sequence: TGCGCCAGCAGCCAAGAAGGGACAGGGCCCTATGGCTACACCTTC.

V gene TRBV2 combines with J gene TRBJ1-2, with TRBD1 matching 7 bases. CDR1 is SNHLY, CDR2 FYNNEI, per germline. V lost 5 bases and J lost 7; bases outside the gene matches: 16. CDR3 length: 16 amino acids. The CDR3 bases are TGTGCCAGCAGTCCCTCGGGACAGAGCGGGACGAGTGGCTACACCTTC. Protein sequence: CASSPSGQSGTSGYTF. Variable domain in full (rest from reference TRBV2 and TRBJ1-2): EPEVTQTPSHQVTQMGQEVILRCVPISNHLYFYWYRQILGQKVEFLVSFYNNEISEKSEIFDDQFSVERPDGSNFTLKIRSTKLEDSAMYFCASSPSGQSGTSGYTFGSGTRLTVV.

This clonotype was seen repeatedly, ten times or more. The V call is TRBV5-1, the J call TRBJ2-5, with D possibly TRBD1 on 5 matching bases. V was pared by 5 bases and J by 2 bases, with 10 bases between. The CDR3 is 13 residues long. Germline loops: CDR1 SGHRS, CDR2 YFSETQ. CDR3 sequence: CASRTEPQETQYF. Written as DNA, the CDR3 is TGCGCCAGCAGGACAGAGCCTCAAGAGACCCAGTACTTC.

This sequence joins TRBV9 and TRBJ1-2; D possibly corresponds to TRBD1 (5 bases). CDR1 SGDLS and CDR2 YYNGEE come from the germline V gene. The CDR3 runs to 15 residues. V was shortened by 4 bases and J by 5 bases, with 18 bases between the two germline ends. The CDR3 region is CASSPGTGSGYGYTF. In nucleotides, the CDR3 is TGTGCCAGCAGCCCCGGGACCGGGTCGGGGTATGGCTACACCTTC.

The chain has TRBV4-3 and TRBJ2-7; perhaps D is TRBD1 or TRBD2 (5 bases each). CDR1 LGHNA and CDR2 YSLEER come from the germline V gene. This CDR3 spans 14 amino acids. Deletions cut 3 bases from V and 8 bases from J, with 17 bases between. The CDR3 reads CASSHPSRGPQQYF. In DNA form, the CDR3 reads TGCGCCAGCAGCCATCCCTCACGGGGACCACAGCAGTACTTC.

The CDR3: CSARMGQGGTGELFF. As DNA, the CDR3 is TGCAGTGCTAGGATGGGGCAGGGCGGCACCGGGGAGCTGTTTTTT. This chain uses TRBV20-1 with TRBJ2-2, with D possibly TRBD1 on 5 matching bases. Looked up from germline, CDR1 is DFQATT and CDR2 is SNEGSKA (reference sequence). V lost 3 bases and J lost 4, with 15 bases in between. CDR3 size: 15 residues.

This clonotype was counted between two and nine times. V and J are TRBV20-1 and TRBJ2-7; D tentatively reads TRBD1 or TRBD2 (5 bases each). Germline V CDR1 and CDR2: DFQATT, SNEGSKA (reference sequence). V lost 3 bases, J lost 0 bases, and 15 bases lay in between. The CDR3 consists of 15 residues. The CDR3 spells CSARASEGPSYEQYF. The CDR3 bases are TGCAGTGCTAGGGCCTCTGAGGGACCCTCCTACGAGCAGTACTTC.

J is TRBJ2-2 and V is TRBV4-1; TRBD1 aligns across 12 bases. In germline, CDR1 is MGHRA, CDR2 YSYEKL. The ends lost 5 bases at V and 7 bases at J; junction bases unmatched: 8. This CDR3 has 16 amino acids. The CDR3 DNA is TGCGCCAGCAGCGGGGGGACAGGGGGCGAAGTCGGGGAGCTGTTTTTT. This encodes CASSGGTGGEVGELFF.